Shown below are 6 T cell receptor beta chains from a single sample sequenced in a study of monozygotic twins with inflammatory bowel disease. TCRdb reanalyzed the 5' RACE reads, giving one entry per CDR3 protein sequence and no DNA. Its listing shows 93,000 or so distinct CDR3 sequences. The sample consisted of blood. The receptors here all came from a human donor with ulcerative colitis or Crohn's disease, or a healthy co-twin of an affected twin (not recorded which).

The chain joins TRBV7-2 to TRBJ2-4; the D call from TCRdb, TRBD2, cannot be confirmed without DNA. Germline V CDR1 and CDR2: SGHTA, FQGNSA. The CDR3 is 16 residues long. CDR3: CASSPGTSGGQNIQYF.

This sequence joins TRBV6-1 and TRBJ1-5; the TCRdb call, TRBD1, lacks DNA for checking. This CDR3 has 14 residues. CDR1 MNHNS and CDR2 SASEGT come from the germline V gene. The CDR3 here is CASRGSGGSEPQHF.

The rearrangement joins TRBV5-5 to TRBJ2-5; TCRdb outputs TRBD2, but without DNA this stays unchecked. The CDR3 runs 14 residues. The germline CDR1 and CDR2 sequences are SGHKS and YYEKEE (reference sequence). CDR3 residues: CASSWGRARETQYF.

The CDR3 region is CSAREMSGSYNEQFF. The chain recombines TRBV20-1 with TRBJ2-1; the TCRdb call, TRBD2, lacks DNA for checking. The germline V gene has CDR1 DFQATT and CDR2 SNEGSKA (reference sequence). The CDR3 runs to 15 residues.

The gene calls are TRBV20-1 and TRBJ2-7; TCRdb selects TRBD2, and the lack of DNA leaves this call unchecked. Germline values: CDR1 DFQATT, CDR2 SNEGSKA (reference sequence). There are 14 residues in the CDR3. The CDR3 loop is CSARGRGASNEQYF.

The V call is TRBV30, the J call TRBJ2-4; TCRdb indicates TRBD2, and absent DNA this call remains unverified. Germline CDR1 is GTSNPN and CDR2 is SVGIG (reference sequence). CDR3 length: 15 residues. CDR3 region: CAGTAGLSSGDMQYF.